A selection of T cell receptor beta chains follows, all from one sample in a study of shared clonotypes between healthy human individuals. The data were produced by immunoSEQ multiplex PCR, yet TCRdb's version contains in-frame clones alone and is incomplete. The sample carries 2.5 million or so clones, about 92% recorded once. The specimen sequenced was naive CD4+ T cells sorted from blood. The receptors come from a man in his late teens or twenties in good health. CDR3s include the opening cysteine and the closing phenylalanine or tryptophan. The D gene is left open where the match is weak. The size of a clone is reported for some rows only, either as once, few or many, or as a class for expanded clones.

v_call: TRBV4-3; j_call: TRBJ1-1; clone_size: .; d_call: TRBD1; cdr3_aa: CASSRGQGHEAFF; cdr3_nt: TGCGCCAGCAGCCGGGGACAGGGCCATGAAGCTTTCTTT
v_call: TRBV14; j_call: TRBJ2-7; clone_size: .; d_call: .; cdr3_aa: CASSQVKGVAHEQYF; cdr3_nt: TGTGCCAGCAGCCAAGTGAAGGGAGTGGCCCACGAGCAGTACTTC
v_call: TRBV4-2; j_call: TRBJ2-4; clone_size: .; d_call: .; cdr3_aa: CASSQDPGAVDKNIQYF; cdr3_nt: TGTGCCAGCAGCCAAGATCCGGGGGCCGTCGACAAAAACATTCAGTACTTC
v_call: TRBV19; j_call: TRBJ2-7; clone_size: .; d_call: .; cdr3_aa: CASTAGSSGSYEQYF; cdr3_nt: TGTGCCAGTACCGCGGGGAGCTCGGGTTCCTACGAGCAGTACTTC
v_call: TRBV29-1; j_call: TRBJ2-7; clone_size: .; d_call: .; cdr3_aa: CSVATLVSYEQYF; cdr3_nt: TGCAGCGTTGCAACACTAGTCTCCTACGAGCAGTACTTC
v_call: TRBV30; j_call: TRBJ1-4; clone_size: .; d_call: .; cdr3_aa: CAWSTGPPNEKLFF; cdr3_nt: TGTGCCTGGAGTACGGGCCCTCCAAATGAAAAACTGTTTTTT
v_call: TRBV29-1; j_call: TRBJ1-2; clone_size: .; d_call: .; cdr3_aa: CSVAYQGYGYTF; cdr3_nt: TGCAGCGTCGCGTACCAAGGCTATGGCTACACCTTC
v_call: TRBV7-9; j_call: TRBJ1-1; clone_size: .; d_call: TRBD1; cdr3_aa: CASSSGQGETEAFF; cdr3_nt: TGTGCCAGCAGCTCGGGACAGGGGGAGACTGAAGCTTTCTTT
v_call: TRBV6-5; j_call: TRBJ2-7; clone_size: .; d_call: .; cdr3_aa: CATGDYEQYF; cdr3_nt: TGTGCCACTGGGGACTACGAGCAGTACTTC
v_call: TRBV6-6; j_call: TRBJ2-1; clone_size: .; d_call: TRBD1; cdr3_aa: CASSPGQGSYNEQFF; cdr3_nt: TGTGCCAGCAGTCCGGGACAGGGTTCGTACAATGAGCAGTTCTTC
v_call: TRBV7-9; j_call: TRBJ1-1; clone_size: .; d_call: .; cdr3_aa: CASSLEHKNPEAFF; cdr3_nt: TGTGCCAGCAGCCTAGAGCATAAAAACCCTGAAGCTTTCTTT
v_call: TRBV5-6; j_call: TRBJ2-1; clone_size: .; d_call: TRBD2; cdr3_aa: CASSLAASGGAYEQFF; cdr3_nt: TGTGCCAGCAGCTTGGCCGCCAGCGGGGGGGCCTATGAGCAGTTCTTC
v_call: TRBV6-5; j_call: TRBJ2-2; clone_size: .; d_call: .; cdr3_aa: CASRLGTANTGELFF; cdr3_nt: TGTGCCAGCAGACTAGGGACTGCGAACACCGGGGAGCTGTTTTTT
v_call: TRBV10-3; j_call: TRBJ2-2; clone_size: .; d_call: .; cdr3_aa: CAIRGLGVAGELFF; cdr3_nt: TGTGCCATCAGAGGCCTCGGGGTAGCCGGGGAGCTGTTTTTT
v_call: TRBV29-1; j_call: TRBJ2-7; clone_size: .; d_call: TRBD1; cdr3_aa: CSVGTGVSYEQYF; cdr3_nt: TGCAGCGTGGGGACAGGGGTATCGTACGAGCAGTACTTC
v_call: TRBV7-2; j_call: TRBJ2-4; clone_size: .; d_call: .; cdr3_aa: CASSFFALGTSTKNIQYF; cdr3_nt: TGTGCCAGCAGCTTTTTCGCGTTGGGAACTTCTACCAAAAACATTCAGTACTTC
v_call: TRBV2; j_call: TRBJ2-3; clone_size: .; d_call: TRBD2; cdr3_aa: CASSEKEGLAVDTQYF; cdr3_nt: TGTGCCAGCAGTGAAAAGGAGGGACTAGCTGTAGATACGCAGTATTTT
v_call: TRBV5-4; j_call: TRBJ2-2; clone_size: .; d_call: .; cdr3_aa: CASSDRGGSTGELFF; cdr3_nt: TGTGCCAGCAGTGATAGGGGGGGTTCTACCGGGGAGCTGTTTTTT
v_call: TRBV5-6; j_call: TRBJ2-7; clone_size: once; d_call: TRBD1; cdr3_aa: CASSLWTGMPYEQYF; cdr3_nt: TGTGCCAGCAGCTTATGGACAGGGATGCCCTACGAGCAGTACTTC
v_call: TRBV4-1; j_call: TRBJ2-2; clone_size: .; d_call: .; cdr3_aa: CASSPREGATGELFF; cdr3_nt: TGCGCCAGCAGCCCCCGGGAGGGGGCGACCGGGGAGCTGTTTTTT
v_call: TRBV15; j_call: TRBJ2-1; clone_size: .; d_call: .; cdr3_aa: CATSRDLLSYNEQFF; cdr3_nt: TGTGCCACCAGCAGAGATCTCCTCTCCTACAATGAGCAGTTCTTC
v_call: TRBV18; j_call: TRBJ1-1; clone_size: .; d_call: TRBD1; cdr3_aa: CASSPPTITGEELNTEAFF; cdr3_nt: TGTGCCAGCTCACCACCGACTATCACAGGGGAGGAGTTGAACACTGAAGCTTTCTTT
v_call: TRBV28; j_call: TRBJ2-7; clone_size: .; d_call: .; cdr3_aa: CASSLPGPSYEQYF; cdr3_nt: TGTGCCAGCAGTTTACCGGGGCCCTCCTACGAGCAGTACTTC
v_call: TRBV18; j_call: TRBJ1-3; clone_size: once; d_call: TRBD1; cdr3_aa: CASSPRGQGMDTIYF; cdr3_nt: TGTGCCAGCTCACCTCGAGGACAGGGAATGGACACCATATATTTT
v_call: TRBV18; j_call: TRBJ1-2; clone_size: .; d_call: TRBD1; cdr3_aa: CASSRYSGQGDYGYTF; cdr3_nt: TGTGCCAGCTCTCGATATTCGGGACAGGGGGACTATGGCTACACCTTC
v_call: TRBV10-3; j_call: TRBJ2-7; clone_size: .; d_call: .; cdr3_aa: CAIRGGQIYEQYF; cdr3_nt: TGTGCCATCAGGGGGGGACAGATCTACGAGCAGTACTTC
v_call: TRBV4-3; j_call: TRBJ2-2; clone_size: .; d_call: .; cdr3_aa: CASSRETGELFF; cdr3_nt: TGCGCCAGCAGCCGCGAAACCGGGGAGCTGTTTTTT
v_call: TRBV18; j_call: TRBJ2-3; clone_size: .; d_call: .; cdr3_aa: CASSPPTGTTQYF; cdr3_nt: TGTGCCAGCTCACCTCCGACGGGGACTACGCAGTATTTT
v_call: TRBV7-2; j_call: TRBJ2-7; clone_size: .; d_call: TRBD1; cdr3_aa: CASSPPGGQGWYEQYF; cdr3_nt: TGTGCCAGCAGCCCACCCGGGGGACAGGGGTGGTACGAGCAGTACTTC
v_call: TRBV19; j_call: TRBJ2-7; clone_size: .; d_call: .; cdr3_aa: CASSDIGGYEQYF; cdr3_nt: TGTGCCAGTAGCGATATAGGAGGCTACGAGCAGTACTTC
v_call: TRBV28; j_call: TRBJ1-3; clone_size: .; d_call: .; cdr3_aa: CASSESGNTIYF; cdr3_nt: TGTGCCAGCAGTGAATCTGGAAACACCATATATTTT
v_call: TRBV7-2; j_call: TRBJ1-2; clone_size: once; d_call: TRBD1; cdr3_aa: CASSKTGDPFYGYTF; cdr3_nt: TGTGCCAGCAGCAAGACAGGGGATCCTTTCTATGGCTACACCTTC
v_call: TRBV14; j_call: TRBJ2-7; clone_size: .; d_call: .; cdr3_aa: CASSHAGEQYF; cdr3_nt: TGTGCCAGCAGCCATGCAGGGGAGCAGTACTTC
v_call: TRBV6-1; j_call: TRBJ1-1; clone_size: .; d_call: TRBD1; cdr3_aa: CASIDRGQGAFF; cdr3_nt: TGTGCCAGCATCGACAGGGGGCAGGGAGCTTTCTTT
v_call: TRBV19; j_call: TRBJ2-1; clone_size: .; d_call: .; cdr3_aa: CASVRTGSNEQFF; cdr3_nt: TGTGCCAGTGTTAGAACAGGGTCCAATGAGCAGTTCTTC
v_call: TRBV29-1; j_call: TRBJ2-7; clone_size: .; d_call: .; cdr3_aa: CSVVVPSGAPYEQYF; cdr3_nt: TGCAGCGTTGTTGTTCCGTCAGGGGCCCCCTACGAGCAGTACTTC
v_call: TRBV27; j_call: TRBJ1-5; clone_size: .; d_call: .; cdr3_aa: CASSLTGYQPQHF; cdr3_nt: TGTGCCAGTTCTCTTACGGGATATCAGCCCCAGCATTTT
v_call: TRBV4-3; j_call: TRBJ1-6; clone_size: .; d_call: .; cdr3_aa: CASSPDGEGPLHF; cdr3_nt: TGCGCCAGCAGCCCGGACGGGGAAGGTCCCCTCCACTTT
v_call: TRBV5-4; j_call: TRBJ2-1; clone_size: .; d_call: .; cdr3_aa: CASSRGGIVGYNEQFF; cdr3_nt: TGTGCCAGCAGCAGGGGGGGAATTGTTGGCTACAATGAGCAGTTCTTC
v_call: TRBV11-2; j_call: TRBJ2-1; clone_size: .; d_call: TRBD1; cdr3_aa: CASSQDRGYYNEQFF; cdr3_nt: TGTGCCAGCAGCCAAGACAGGGGCTACTACAATGAGCAGTTCTTC
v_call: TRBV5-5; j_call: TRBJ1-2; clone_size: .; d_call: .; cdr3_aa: CASSLVSPRFNYGYTF; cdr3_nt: TGTGCCAGCAGCTTGGTTTCACCGCGCTTTAACTATGGCTACACCTTC
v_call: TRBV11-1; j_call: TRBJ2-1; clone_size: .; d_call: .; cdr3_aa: CASSGGDSYNEQFF; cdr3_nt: TGTGCCAGCAGCGGGGGGGACAGCTACAATGAGCAGTTCTTC
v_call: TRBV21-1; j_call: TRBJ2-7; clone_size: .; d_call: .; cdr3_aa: CASSKAASGMSYEQYF; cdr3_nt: TGTGCCAGCAGCAAAGCGGCTAGCGGGATGTCCTACGAGCAGTACTTC
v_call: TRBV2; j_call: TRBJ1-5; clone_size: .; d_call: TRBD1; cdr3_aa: CASRGQSKGPQHF; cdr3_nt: TGTGCCAGCAGGGGACAGTCAAAGGGGCCCCAGCATTTT
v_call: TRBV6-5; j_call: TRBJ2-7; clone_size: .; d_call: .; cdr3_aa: CASSYVQGINEQYF; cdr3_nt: TGTGCCAGCAGTTATGTCCAGGGAATTAACGAGCAGTACTTC
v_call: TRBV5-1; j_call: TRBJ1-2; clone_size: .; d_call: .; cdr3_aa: CASSYDGRSYTF; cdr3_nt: TGCGCCAGCAGCTACGACGGACGGAGCTACACCTTC
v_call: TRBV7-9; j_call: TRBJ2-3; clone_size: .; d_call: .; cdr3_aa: CASSPQLGATDTQYF; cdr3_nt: TGTGCCAGCAGCCCCCAACTTGGGGCCACAGATACGCAGTATTTT
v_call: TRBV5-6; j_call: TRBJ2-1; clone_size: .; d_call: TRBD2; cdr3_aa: CASSLGSTSGVEQFF; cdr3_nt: TGTGCCAGCAGCTTGGGATCGACTAGCGGGGTTGAGCAGTTCTTC
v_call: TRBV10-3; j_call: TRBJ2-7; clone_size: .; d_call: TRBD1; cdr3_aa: CAISGKGQGAYEQYF; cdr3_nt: TGTGCCATCAGTGGAAAGGGACAGGGAGCCTACGAGCAGTACTTC
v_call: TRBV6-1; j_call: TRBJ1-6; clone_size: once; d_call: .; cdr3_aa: CASSEAARSVLDLHF; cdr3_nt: TGTGCCAGCAGTGAAGCAGCCCGCAGCGTGTTGGACCTCCACTTT
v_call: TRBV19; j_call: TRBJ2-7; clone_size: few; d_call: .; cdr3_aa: CASSTGSGVPEQYF; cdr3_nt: TGTGCCAGTAGTACAGGGTCCGGGGTTCCGGAGCAGTACTTC
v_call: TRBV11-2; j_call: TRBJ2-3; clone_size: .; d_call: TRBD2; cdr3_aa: CASSSLAGARTDTQYF; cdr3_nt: TGTGCCAGCAGCTCTCTAGCGGGAGCTCGCACAGATACGCAGTATTTT
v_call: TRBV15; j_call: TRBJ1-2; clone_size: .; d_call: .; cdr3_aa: CATSRDFAVHTF; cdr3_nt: TGTGCCACCAGCAGAGATTTTGCAGTTCACACCTTC